Below, 20 T cell receptor beta chains from the same sample are listed, as sequenced in a study of blood T cell repertoires in COVID-19. Only in-frame clones appear in the TCRdb table, and some are missing; sequencing was by immunoSEQ multiplex PCR. The sample lists 150,000 or so clones; approximately 87% were seen once. Material for sequencing was PBMCs or T cells enriched from blood (not recorded which). These receptors were obtained from a woman in her fifties or sixties who had recovered from COVID-19.

V is TRBV4-1 and J is TRBJ1-2; tentatively, D is TRBD1 (6 bases). Germline V CDR1 and CDR2: MGHRA, YSYEKL. CDR3 size: 15 residues. V dropped 0 bases and J dropped 4 bases, with 12 bases sitting between them. CDR3 region: CASSQDAGAGYGYTF. CDR3 sequence (DNA): TGCGCCAGCAGCCAAGACGCGGGGGCGGGCTATGGCTACACCTTC.

The chain employs TRBV7-6 and TRBJ1-2; D uncertain. CDR1 and CDR2 (germline): SGHVS, FNYEAQ. The V gene lost 2 bases and the J gene lost 8 bases, with 18 bases spanning the gap. The CDR3 covers 15 residues. The CDR3 region is CASSLSPAASGGYTF. The CDR3 DNA sequence: TGTGCCAGCAGCTTATCCCCAGCAGCATCCGGGGGCTACACCTTC.

This clone was recorded a few times. CDR3 protein: CASSPGDRSYQPQHF. The CDR3 DNA reads TGTGCCAGCAGCCCCGGGGACAGGAGTTATCAGCCCCAGCATTTT. The chain is built from TRBV3-1 (or the pseudogene TRBV3-2) and TRBJ1-5; 8 bases match TRBD1. V was clipped by 4 bases and J by 5 bases; unmatched bases: 7. The V gene's germline CDR1 is LGHDT and CDR2 YNNKEL (reference sequence). The CDR3 runs 15 residues.

This chain connects TRBV19 to TRBJ2-5, with TRBD1 matching over 7 bases. In germline, CDR1 is LNHDA, CDR2 SQIVND (reference sequence). CDR3 length equals 15 residues. The ends lost 3 bases at V and 1 base at J; junction bases unmatched: 5. CDR3 sequence: CASSMGQSFQETQYF. The CDR3 coding sequence is TGTGCCAGTAGTATGGGACAGTCTTTCCAAGAGACCCAGTACTTC.

The chain employs TRBV5-4 and TRBJ2-7; TRBD2 might be the D (5 bases). V lost 2 bases, J lost 4 bases, and 7 bases lay in between. CDR3 length: 12 residues. Looked up from germline, CDR1 is SGHNT and CDR2 is YYREEE (reference sequence). The CDR3 nucleotides read TGTGCCAGCAGCTTCGGAGGATACGAGCAGTACGTC. This sequence encodes CASSFGGYEQYV.

The chain links TRBV24-1 to TRBJ2-1; D possibly corresponds to TRBD2 (7 bases). This CDR3 has 13 residues. V lost 5 bases to trimming and J lost 8 bases, with 12 bases between them. Germline CDR1 and CDR2: KGHDR and SFDVKD. CDR3: CATSALGGDEQFF. For the CDR3, the DNA is TGTGCCACCAGTGCCCTAGGGGGGGATGAGCAGTTCTTC.

This rearrangement joins TRBV7-8 to TRBJ2-3; TRBD2 might be the D (6 bases). The V end lost 8 bases, the J end lost 1 base, and 25 bases lay between the germline ends. CDR1 and CDR2 from the germline V gene are SGHVS and FQNEAQ. The CDR3 length is 18 residues. The CDR3 sequence: CASGPLGGLGPGTDTQYF. Written as DNA, the CDR3 is TGTGCCAGCGGCCCCTTAGGAGGGCTGGGGCCAGGCACAGATACGCAGTATTTT. The full variable domain, rest sourced from reference TRBV7-8 and TRBJ2-3, is GAGVSQSPRYKVAKRGQDVALRCDPISGHVSLFWYQQALGQGPEFLTYFQNEAQLDKSGLPSDRFFAERPEGSVSTLKIQRTQQEDSAVYLCASGPLGGLGPGTDTQYFGPGTRLTVL.

This clone showed up many times. The chain carries TRBV12-3 or TRBV12-4 and TRBJ2-7; 8 bases are a match to TRBD2. The CDR3 has 13 residues. J lost 5 bases, V lost 3 bases, and 3 bases had no gene match. This CDR3 is CASSFGGVHEQYV. In DNA, the CDR3 is TGTGCCAGCAGTTTCGGGGGGGTCCACGAGCAGTACGTC.

This chain connects TRBV27 to TRBJ1-3; D possibly corresponds to TRBD1 (5 bases). The CDR3 extends over 17 amino acids. The ends were cut back, 5 bases at V and 4 bases at J, with 21 bases in the middle. The V gene's germline CDR1 is MNHEY and CDR2 SMNVEV (reference sequence). The CDR3 bases are TGTGCCAGCAGTCCTCATGGGCCCGGGGCGGGGGGAAACACCATATATTTT. Amino acid sequence: CASSPHGPGAGGNTIYF.

This clone was observed once. The chain carries TRBV30 and TRBJ2-2; D gene ambiguous. Per the germline V gene, CDR1 is GTSNPN and CDR2 is SVGIG (reference sequence). The V end lost 0 bases, the J end lost 5 bases, and 10 bases lay between the germline ends. The CDR3 has 14 amino acids. The CDR3: CAWSVDPRTGELFF. The CDR3 coding sequence is TGTGCCTGGAGTGTAGATCCCAGGACCGGGGAGCTGTTTTTT.

The rearrangement joins TRBV5-6 to TRBJ2-1; the match to TRBD2 covers 12 bases. This CDR3 region has 13 residues. Losses at the gene ends were 4 bases for V and 9 bases for J; bases not matched to a gene: 2. The germline gives CDR1 SGHDT, CDR2 YYEEEE. The CDR3 sequence is CASSVTSGGEQFF. For the CDR3, the DNA is TGTGCCAGCAGCGTGACTAGCGGGGGTGAGCAGTTCTTC.

The chain combines TRBV28 with TRBJ2-5, with D possibly being TRBD2 (6 bases). This CDR3 comprises 15 residues. Germline CDR1 and CDR2: MDHEN and SYDVKM. Trimming removed 6 bases at V and 3 bases at J, with 17 bases between. CDR3 nucleotides: TGTGCCAGCAGCCCGACTAGGATCGAAAAAGAGACCCAGTACTTC. Translated: CASSPTRIEKETQYF.

The chain couples TRBV9 to TRBJ2-5; 9 bases match TRBD1. The CDR3 runs to 15 residues. Per germline, CDR1 SGDLS and CDR2 YYNGEE. J lost 5 bases, V lost 4 bases, and 9 bases had no gene match. The CDR3 DNA reads as TGTGCCAGCAGCAGACCGGGACAGGGTATGGAGACCCAGTACTTC. Translated: CASSRPGQGMETQYF.

This clone has just one count. The chain employs TRBV3-1 (or the pseudogene TRBV3-2) and TRBJ1-5, with D possibly matching TRBD1 (5 bases). This CDR3 has 13 residues. Germline V gives CDR1 LGHDT, CDR2 YNNKEL (reference sequence). The ends were cut back, 8 bases at V and 6 bases at J, with 14 bases in the middle. This chain's CDR3 is CASSTGDSQPQHF. CDR3 nucleotides: TGTGCCAGCTCCACAGGCGATTCTCAGCCCCAGCATTTT.

The chain joins TRBV23-1 to TRBJ2-5, with unresolved D. TRBV23-1 is designated an ORF whose function remains uncertain. Trimming pared 4 bases from V and 1 base from J, leaving 13 bases between. This CDR3 has 15 amino acids. The CDR3 DNA is TGCGCCAGCAGTCGCTATCAGGCACGCCAAGAGACCCAGTACTTC. This gives the protein CASSRYQARQETQYF.

The chain is built from TRBV30 and TRBJ2-3, with TRBD2 identical over 9 bases. Trimming at V came to 4 bases and at J to 1 base, leaving 6 bases not matched to a gene. From germline, CDR1 is GTSNPN and CDR2 SVGIG (reference sequence). CDR3 length: 15 amino acids. CDR3 sequence: CAWTLIAGGTDTQYF. DNA for the CDR3: TGTGCCTGGACTCTCATAGCGGGGGGCACAGATACGCAGTATTTT.

The rearrangement links TRBV7-9 to TRBJ1-5, with D possibly TRBD1 on 5 matching bases. V was clipped by 3 bases and J by 3 bases, with 21 bases between them. CDR1 and CDR2 from the germline V gene are SEHNR and FQNEAQ (reference sequence). The CDR3 is made up of 18 amino acids. CDR3 in amino acids: CASSFIADIWGLNQPQHF. The CDR3 nucleotides are TGTGCCAGCAGCTTTATCGCAGACATTTGGGGCCTCAATCAGCCCCAGCATTTT.

This clone occurred a few times. CDR3 nucleotides: TGTGCCAGCAGTGACCCCTCCCGCGCCACTGAAGCTTTCTTT. This gives the protein CASSDPSRATEAFF. V gene TRBV6-1 combines with J gene TRBJ1-1; D is unclear. Germline CDR1 and CDR2: MNHNS and SASEGT. The CDR3 consists of 14 residues. Trimming removed 3 bases from V and 4 bases from J, with 12 bases in between.

The genes are TRBV7-9 and TRBJ1-2, with a possible D match to TRBD1 (6 bases). Trimming removed 1 base at V and 7 bases at J, with 19 bases between. From germline, CDR1 is SEHNR and CDR2 FQNEAQ (reference sequence). This CDR3 has 16 amino acids. The CDR3 sequence: CASSLGGQAEQTGYTF. The CDR3 DNA reads TGTGCCAGCAGCTTAGGGGGACAAGCCGAACAAACTGGCTACACCTTC.

This chain's CDR3 is CASSVGLGPTDTQYF. CDR3 nucleotides: TGTGCCAGCAGCGTAGGGCTGGGCCCCACAGATACGCAGTATTTT. This rearrangement joins TRBV9 to TRBJ2-3; D is undetermined. V was trimmed by 0 bases and J by 2 bases, leaving 10 bases between them. The CDR3 covers 15 residues. Germline-derived CDR1 and CDR2 are SGDLS and YYNGEE.